The clone carrying this T cell receptor beta chain was detected once. The antigen is not known. Libraries were prepared by immunoSEQ multiplex PCR; TCRdb keeps only in-frame clonotypes and omits some of them. The table includes tens of thousands of clones, approximately 86% detected once. These data are taken from a study of a mutant IDH1 vaccine in newly diagnosed glioma. The wider study: In some groups vaccination began 4-6 weeks post-radiotherapy; others received it with temozolomide. Patients arrived already treated with radiotherapy, temozolomide, or both, most having had both. Study-wide findings and caveats: Patients showed vaccine-induced immune responses at a rate of 90% to 95%.

Time point here: week 47, end of study. Every single dose of the vaccine, 300 ug of mutant IDH1 20-mer peptide, came with topical imiquimod. V gave up 1 base and J gave up 4 bases, with 5 bases separating them. CDR1 SGHRS and CDR2 YFSETQ come from the germline V gene. The CDR3 sequence is 12 residues long. The sample in question was PBMCs, obtained from a glioma patient whose treatment included an IDH1 peptide vaccine. This chain connects TRBV5-1 to TRBJ2-5; D unresolved. The receptor was derived from a man in his late teens or twenties with glioma. Some clones in this sample may be carry-over from other donors' samples. CDR3 nucleotide sequence: TGCGCCAGCAGCTTGCTTGGAGAGACCCAGTACTTC. Encoded protein: CASSLLGETQYF.